A single sample gave rise to the 29 T cell receptor beta chains below, sequenced in a study of OX40 agonist ivuxolimab in advanced cancers. The assay was immunoSEQ multiplex PCR, and TCRdb's table has in-frame clones only and misses some. The sample records 16,000 or so clones, 60% to 85% being singletons. The material was CD4+ or CD8+ T cells sorted from blood, obtained in a trial of the OX40 agonist ivuxolimab. All receptors come from an adult with an advanced solid tumor such as melanoma, head and neck, liver or kidney cancer.

Judged by abundance, this clone is medium-sized. The chain uses TRBV6-4 and TRBJ1-5, with 10 nucleotides matching TRBD1. Germline CDR1 and CDR2: MRHNA and SNTAGT. This CDR3 has 15 amino acids. V lost 3 bases, J lost 1 base, and 0 bases stayed unmatched. DNA for the CDR3: TGTGCCAGCAGTGAGACAGGGGGCAGCAATCAGCCCCAGCATTTT. Translating gives CASSETGGSNQPQHF.

The rearrangement joins TRBV4-3 to TRBJ2-1, with unresolved D. Germline V gene sequence: CDR1 LGHNA, CDR2 YSLEER. The CDR3 is 15 residues long. Trimming shortened V by 0 bases and J by 2 bases, and 8 bases separated the two germline ends. CDR3 sequence reads: CASSQDELAYNEQFF. Here the CDR3 DNA reads TGCGCCAGCAGCCAAGACGAACTGGCCTACAATGAGCAGTTCTTC.

The CDR3 region is CASSESPQAATNEKLFF. The DNA of the CDR3 is TGTGCCAGCAGTGAATCCCCACAGGCCGCAACTAATGAAAAACTGTTTTTT. The V gene is TRBV25-1, the J gene TRBJ1-4; TRBD1 is a possible D gene (5 bases). V was clipped by 1 base and J by 0 bases, with 12 bases between them. Per the germline V gene, CDR1 is MGHDK and CDR2 is SYGVNS. The CDR3 is made up of 17 amino acids.

The genes are TRBV5-8 and TRBJ1-4; tentative D call: TRBD1 (5 bases). Trimming left V 1 base short and J 8 bases short, with 12 bases between. CDR3 length: 14 residues. CDR1 SGHTS and CDR2 YDEGEE come from the germline V gene. The CDR3 nucleotides are TGTGCCAGCAGCTTGAGGGGTGGTGGCGAAAAACTGTTTTTT. Protein: CASSLRGGGEKLFF.

This rearrangement joins TRBV11-2 to TRBJ1-3, with 10 bases that match TRBD1. The CDR3 is made up of 16 amino acids. J lost 4 bases, V lost 4 bases, and 7 bases had no gene match. Germline loops: CDR1 SGHAT, CDR2 FQNNGV. The CDR3 coding sequence is TGTGCCAGCAGCTCCCTAGGGGACAGGGGCGGAAACACCATATATTTT. Its translation: CASSSLGDRGGNTIYF. Using reference TRBV11-2 and TRBJ1-3 for the parts outside the CDR3, the full variable domain is EAGVAQSPRYKIIEKRQSVAFWCNPISGHATLYWYQQILGQGPKLLIQFQNNGVVDDSQLPKDRFSAERLKGVDSTLKIQPAKLEDSAVYLCASSSLGDRGGNTIYFGEGSWLTVV.

The chain has TRBV29-1 and TRBJ1-1, with D unresolved. CDR1 is SQVTM and CDR2 is ANQGSEA in the germline V gene. The CDR3 runs to 10 residues. The germline V and J ends were trimmed by 6 bases and 5 bases, with 7 bases remaining between them. The CDR3: CSVVSTEAFF. The CDR3 nucleotides read TGCAGCGTAGTTTCGACTGAAGCTTTCTTT.

This chain uses TRBV4-3 with TRBJ2-2; the match to TRBD1 covers 8 bases. CDR1 is LGHNA, CDR2 YSLEER, per germline. This CDR3 is 16 amino acids long. V dropped 0 bases and J dropped 3; count of bases not matched to a gene: 3. CDR3 loop: CASSQEPGGDTGELFF. The CDR3, as DNA: TGCGCCAGCAGCCAAGAACCAGGGGGCGACACCGGGGAGCTGTTTTTT.

The CDR3 loop is CASSAEGQGIDTQYF. As DNA, the CDR3 is TGTGCCAGCAGCGCCGAGGGGCAGGGAATAGATACGCAGTATTTT. The chain uses TRBV9 and TRBJ2-3; tentatively, D is TRBD1 or TRBD2 (5 bases each). Per the germline V gene, CDR1 is SGDLS and CDR2 is YYNGEE. The CDR3 spans 15 residues. V was shortened by 3 bases and J by 5 bases, with 16 bases between the two germline ends. The complete variable domain, with remaining parts taken from reference TRBV9 and TRBJ2-3, reads DSGVTQTPKHLITATGQRVTLRCSPRSGDLSVYWYQQSLDQGLQFLIQYYNGEERAKGNILERFSAQQFPDLHSELNLSSLELGDSALYFCASSAEGQGIDTQYFGPGTRLTVL.

This rearrangement joins TRBV4-3 to TRBJ1-1, with D possibly being TRBD1 (6 bases). V shed 5 bases and J shed 3 bases, with 13 bases lying between them. The CDR3 runs to 14 residues. Germline CDR1 is LGHNA and CDR2 is YSLEER. CDR3 sequence reads: CASSEGGGHTEAFF. The DNA of the CDR3 is TGCGCCAGCAGCGAAGGAGGGGGACACACTGAAGCTTTCTTT.

This clone came up once. J is TRBJ2-7 and V is TRBV7-2; D gene uncertain. CDR1 is SGHTA and CDR2 is FQGNSA in the germline V gene. The CDR3 spans 13 residues. V lost 5 bases and J 3 bases, leaving 11 bases between the germline ends. The CDR3 reads CASSATDLYEQYF. CDR3 DNA: TGTGCCAGCAGCGCGACTGATCTCTACGAGCAGTACTTC.

V and J are TRBV4-1 and TRBJ1-2; D not resolved. This CDR3 is built from 13 residues. Germline values: CDR1 MGHRA, CDR2 YSYEKL. The V and J ends lost 4 bases and 5 bases respectively, with 11 bases between them. The CDR3 loop reads CASSPNALYGYTF. The DNA for the CDR3 is TGCGCCAGCAGCCCGAATGCCTTATATGGCTACACCTTC.

The gene calls are TRBV11-2 and TRBJ2-3; 7 bases are shared with TRBD2. The V gene end was trimmed by 5 bases and the J gene end by 6 bases; junction bases not matched to a gene: 14. This CDR3 contains 16 residues. Germline CDR1 is SGHAT and CDR2 is FQNNGV. The CDR3 sequence is CASSPDGGGARDTQYF. In DNA, the CDR3 is TGTGCCAGCAGCCCCGATGGGGGGGGAGCCCGGGATACGCAGTATTTT.

The chain carries TRBV11-1 and TRBJ1-2; 7 bases are a match to TRBD1. Germline lookup yields CDR1 SGHAT and CDR2 FQDESV (reference sequence). This CDR3 is built from 15 residues. The ends lost 6 bases at V and 5 bases at J; junction bases unmatched: 12. This chain's CDR3 is CASSMFGTDFYGYTF. The CDR3 bases are TGTGCCAGCAGTATGTTCGGGACAGACTTTTATGGCTACACCTTC.

This chain connects TRBV9 to TRBJ2-1; no definite D call. Trimming stripped 4 bases from V and 0 bases from J, with 5 bases between. The CDR3 spans 13 residues. CDR1 is SGDLS and CDR2 is YYNGEE in the germline V gene. This chain's CDR3 is CASSLSSYNEQFF. The CDR3 DNA follows: TGTGCCAGCAGCCTGAGCTCCTACAATGAGCAGTTCTTC.

V is TRBV5-1 and J is TRBJ1-2, with TRBD1 matching over 7 bases. The CDR3 runs 16 residues. Germline V gene data show CDR1 as SGHRS and CDR2 as YFSETQ. J was trimmed by 2 bases and V by 0 bases; bases with no gene match: 7. CDR3: CASSLEWQGGNYGYTF. The CDR3 DNA reads TGCGCCAGCAGCTTGGAGTGGCAGGGGGGGAACTATGGCTACACCTTC.

The gene calls are TRBV5-1 and TRBJ1-1, with TRBD1 as a possible D gene (5 bases). Germline V lookup: CDR1 SGHRS, CDR2 YFSETQ. The CDR3 length is 13 residues. V gave up 1 base and J gave up 5 bases, with 9 bases separating them. Written as DNA, the CDR3 is TGCGCCAGCAGCTTGCCGGGGGGGACTGAAGCTTTCTTT. Encoded protein: CASSLPGGTEAFF.

This clone was detected only once. The gene calls are TRBV5-1 and TRBJ2-7; TRBD1 is a possible D gene (6 bases). CDR3 size: 16 residues. The ends were cut back, 4 bases at V and 1 base at J, with 18 bases in the middle. Germline V gene lookup returns CDR1 SGHRS and CDR2 YFSETQ. The CDR3: CASSRAPQGTSYEQYF. CDR3 DNA: TGCGCCAGCAGCCGGGCACCACAGGGAACTTCCTACGAGCAGTACTTC. The full variable domain, with the rest looked up from reference TRBV5-1 and TRBJ2-7, is KAGVTQTPRYLIKTRGQQVTLSCSPISGHRSVSWYQQTPGQGLQFLFEYFSETQRNKGNFPGRFSGRQFSNSRSEMNVSTLELGDSALYLCASSRAPQGTSYEQYFGPGTRLTVT.

V gene TRBV7-8 combines with J gene TRBJ1-5; TRBD1 might be the D (6 bases). CDR1 and CDR2 from the germline V gene are SGHVS and FQNEAQ. CDR3 size: 15 residues. V lost 4 bases and J 1 base, leaving 11 bases between the germline ends. Here the CDR3 reads CASSSDGQSNQPQHF. The CDR3 bases are TGTGCCAGCAGCTCAGATGGACAGAGCAATCAGCCCCAGCATTTT.

This chain's CDR3 is CASSQVFQDTQYF. CDR3 DNA sequence: TGCGCCAGCAGCCAAGTCTTTCAGGATACGCAGTATTTT. The rearrangement uses TRBV4-1 and TRBJ2-3; no clear D. The CDR3 sequence is 13 residues long. V was shortened by 1 base and J by 6 bases, with 8 bases between the two germline ends. CDR1 MGHRA and CDR2 YSYEKL come from the germline V gene.

This rearrangement joins TRBV6-5 to TRBJ1-1, with D tentatively TRBD1 (5 bases). The CDR3 sequence is 14 residues long. V lost 2 bases and J lost 5, with 12 bases in between. The germline CDR1 and CDR2 sequences are MNHEY and SVGAGI. CDR3 region: CASSYEQGYTEAFF. CDR3 nucleotides: TGTGCCAGCAGTTACGAGCAGGGATATACTGAAGCTTTCTTT.

The V and J genes are TRBV4-2 and TRBJ2-1, with no clear D. The CDR3 is 13 residues long. Germline CDR1 LGHNA, CDR2 YNFKEQ. V dropped 5 bases and J dropped 6 bases, with 11 bases sitting between them. The DNA of the CDR3 is TGTGCCAGCAGCTTCCGAATTAGCAATGAGCAGTTCTTC. It codes for CASSFRISNEQFF.

The rearrangement links TRBV7-9 to TRBJ2-3; 9 bases map to TRBD1. After removal of 5 bases from V and 0 bases from J, the junction contained 3 bases not matched to a gene. The length of the CDR3 is 15 residues. Germline V gene lookup returns CDR1 SEHNR and CDR2 FQNEAQ (reference sequence). The CDR3 DNA reads as TGTGCCAGCAGCCCGACAGGGGGTAGCACAGATACGCAGTATTTT. Encoded protein: CASSPTGGSTDTQYF.

The rearrangement uses TRBV7-8 and TRBJ2-7; a possible D gene is TRBD2 (6 bases). The CDR3 is 15 residues long. Trimming stripped 4 bases from V and 4 bases from J, with 17 bases between. In germline, CDR1 is SGHVS, CDR2 FQNEAQ. CDR3 sequence (DNA): TGTGCCAGCAGCTCCCCAGACGGAGGGTTGTACGAGCAGTACTTC. As protein: CASSSPDGGLYEQYF.

V and J are TRBV11-2 and TRBJ2-5, with no clear D. Trimming cost V 1 base and J 1 base, with 7 bases left between them. The CDR3 spans 14 residues. Germline CDR1 reads SGHAT; CDR2 reads FQNNGV. CDR3 residues: CASSLGRLQETQYF. The CDR3 bases are TGTGCCAGCAGCTTAGGACGGCTCCAAGAGACCCAGTACTTC.

The chain couples TRBV4-1 to TRBJ2-6; D might be TRBD1 (6 bases). The CDR3 loop spans 15 amino acids. Germline-derived CDR1 and CDR2 are MGHRA and YSYEKL. The germline V and J ends were trimmed by 4 bases and 4 bases, with 11 bases remaining between them. The CDR3 reads CASSPTGLGANVLTF. DNA for the CDR3: TGCGCCAGCAGCCCAACAGGGTTGGGGGCCAACGTCCTGACTTTC.

This clone has a handful of counts. This sequence joins TRBV11-2 and TRBJ1-1; 8 bases are shared with TRBD1. Germline CDR1 reads SGHAT; CDR2 reads FQNNGV. V was pared by 0 bases and J by 4 bases, with 4 bases of the junction left unmatched. The CDR3 is 15 amino acids. The CDR3 sequence: CASSLEGTGSTEAFF. The CDR3 nucleotides read TGTGCCAGCAGCTTAGAGGGGACAGGAAGCACTGAAGCTTTCTTT.

By sample fraction, this clone is medium-sized. Here the CDR3 reads CASSSGPNYEQYF. The CDR3 coding sequence is TGTGCCAGCAGCTCGGGACCGAACTACGAGCAGTACTTC. The rearrangement uses TRBV7-9 and TRBJ2-7, with D perhaps TRBD1 or TRBD2 (5 bases each). This CDR3 is 13 amino acids long. Germline V lookup: CDR1 SEHNR, CDR2 FQNEAQ (reference sequence). The V end was cut by 4 bases, the J end by 3 bases, with 10 bases between.

The CDR3 here is CSSKGREGTEAFF. In DNA, the CDR3 is TGCAGCTCTAAAGGCAGGGAGGGAACTGAAGCTTTCTTT. The rearrangement joins TRBV29-1 to TRBJ1-1; a possible D gene is TRBD1 (5 bases). Germline V gene data show CDR1 as SQVTM and CDR2 as ANQGSEA. The CDR3 is 13 residues long. V was trimmed by 8 bases and J by 5 bases, leaving 18 bases between them.

The chain combines TRBV2 with TRBJ2-7, with D uncertain. CDR1 and CDR2 (germline): SNHLY, FYNNEI. The CDR3 is made up of 10 amino acids. The germline V and J ends were trimmed by 8 bases and 3 bases, with 5 bases remaining between them. CDR3 amino acids: CASGFYEQYF. The CDR3 nucleotides read TGTGCCAGCGGTTTCTACGAGCAGTACTTC.